This T cell receptor (beta chain) was observed in a study of T cells in narcolepsy. Across the study: Donors had narcolepsy type 1 or type 2, or were healthy controls.

The protocol was immunoSEQ multiplex PCR, while the TCRdb copy is restricted to in-frame clones and leaves out a portion. The sample has approximately 22,000 clones; about 60% are singletons. Per germline, CDR1 SGHNT and CDR2 YENEEA. The CDR3 contains 16 residues. With V trimmed by 5 bases and J by 7 bases, 7 bases remained unmatched. The rearrangement links TRBV11-3 to TRBJ2-2; 13 nucleotides agree with TRBD2. This receptor was obtained from a human donor in good health. What was sequenced was memory (CD45RA-) CD4+ T cells from blood. CDR3 amino acids: CASSAGTSGNGGELFF. As DNA, the CDR3 is TGTGCCAGCAGCGCCGGGACTAGCGGGAATGGCGGGGAGCTGTTTTTT.